The present T cell receptor (beta chain) was sequenced within a study of T cell changes during pregnancy in multiple sclerosis. The table came from immunoSEQ multiplex PCR; TCRdb's copy has only in-frame clones and leaves some out. The sample gives fewer than 150,000 clones, roughly 97% of which show up once; approximately 0.45% is in the top ten. Germline CDR1 is ENHRY and CDR2 is SYGVKD. V lost 0 bases, J lost 7 bases, and 2 bases stayed unmatched. The CDR3 length is 14 residues. This receptor was identified in a female donor with multiple sclerosis, enrolled in a pregnancy study. Sequenced here: peripheral blood, sampled after pregnancy. This chain links TRBV10-3 with TRBJ2-1; 8 positions match TRBD2. CDR3 in DNA: TGTGCCATCAGTGAGTCCCGCGGGAGGAATGAGCAGTTCTTC. Protein product: CAISESRGRNEQFF.